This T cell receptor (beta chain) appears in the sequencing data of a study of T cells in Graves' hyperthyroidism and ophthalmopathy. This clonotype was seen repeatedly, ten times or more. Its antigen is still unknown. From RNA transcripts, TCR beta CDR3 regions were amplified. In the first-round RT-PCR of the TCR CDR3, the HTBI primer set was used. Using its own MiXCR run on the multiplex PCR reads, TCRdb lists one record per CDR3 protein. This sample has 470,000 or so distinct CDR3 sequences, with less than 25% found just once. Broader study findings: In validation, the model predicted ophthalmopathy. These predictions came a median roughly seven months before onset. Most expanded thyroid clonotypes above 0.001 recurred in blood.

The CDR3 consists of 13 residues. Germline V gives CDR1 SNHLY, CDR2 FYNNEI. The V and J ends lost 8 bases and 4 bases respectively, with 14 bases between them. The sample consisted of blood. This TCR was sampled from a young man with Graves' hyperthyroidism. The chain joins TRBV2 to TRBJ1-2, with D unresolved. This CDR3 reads CASPKGPSYGYTF. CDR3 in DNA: TGTGCCAGCCCCAAAGGGCCGTCCTATGGCTACACCTTC.